These T cell receptor beta chains were read from a single sample in a study of blood T cell repertoires in COVID-19. TCRdb's table, derived via immunoSEQ multiplex PCR, lists solely in-frame clones and lacks some. Among 120,000 or so clones listed, approximately 83% were seen once. Sequenced input: peripheral blood. The source of these receptors is an elderly woman with acute or convalescent COVID-19. The CDR3 runs from the conserved cysteine through the conserved F or W. The D gene is left open where the match is weak.

D gene: TRBD2; V gene: TRBV20-1; J gene: TRBJ2-1; CDR3 protein: CSASARKLSGVRWGEQFF
D gene: NA; V gene: TRBV10-2; J gene: TRBJ2-1; CDR3 protein: CASSESREQFF
D gene: TRBD1; V gene: TRBV5-1; J gene: TRBJ2-6; CDR3 protein: CASSPQGTGANVLTF
D gene: NA; V gene: TRBV18; J gene: TRBJ2-1; CDR3 protein: CASSTIGTEQFF
D gene: TRBD2; V gene: TRBV3-1/TRBV3-2; J gene: TRBJ2-5; CDR3 protein: CASSQRTGGKETQYF
D gene: NA; V gene: TRBV19; J gene: TRBJ1-1; CDR3 protein: CASSNYRETEAFF
D gene: NA; V gene: TRBV7-6; J gene: TRBJ1-6; CDR3 protein: CASSPKLNSPLHF
D gene: TRBD2; V gene: TRBV4-2; J gene: TRBJ2-3; CDR3 protein: CASSQSSGGDADTQYF
D gene: NA; V gene: TRBV4-3; J gene: TRBJ1-5; CDR3 protein: CASSQDRVRGANSNQPQHF
D gene: TRBD1; V gene: TRBV5-1; J gene: TRBJ2-7; CDR3 protein: CASTLRTGQGIFYEQYF
D gene: TRBD1; V gene: TRBV7-8; J gene: TRBJ1-2; CDR3 protein: CASSLALTGTGVSGYTF
D gene: NA; V gene: TRBV18; J gene: TRBJ1-5; CDR3 protein: CASSSPGGQPQHF
D gene: NA; V gene: TRBV5-1; J gene: TRBJ1-2; CDR3 protein: CASSLAGMRGGYTF
D gene: NA; V gene: TRBV18; J gene: TRBJ2-3; CDR3 protein: CASSPTGTSTDTQYF
D gene: NA; V gene: TRBV7-6; J gene: TRBJ1-6; CDR3 protein: CASSPNPNTGNNSPLHF
D gene: TRBD2; V gene: TRBV28; J gene: TRBJ2-1; CDR3 protein: CASSPGGGGNEQFF
D gene: NA; V gene: TRBV10-2; J gene: TRBJ1-6; CDR3 protein: CASSEYPPLHF
D gene: NA; V gene: TRBV5-8; J gene: TRBJ1-4; CDR3 protein: CASSLLGPSGEKLFF
D gene: NA; V gene: TRBV27; J gene: TRBJ1-5; CDR3 protein: CASSWTGNQPQHF
D gene: TRBD1; V gene: TRBV28; J gene: TRBJ1-2; CDR3 protein: CASSLFGTGGADYGYTF
D gene: NA; V gene: TRBV28; J gene: TRBJ2-2; CDR3 protein: CASSRDLGGTGELFF
D gene: NA; V gene: TRBV19; J gene: TRBJ1-2; CDR3 protein: CASSITSGFGYTF
D gene: NA; V gene: TRBV28; J gene: TRBJ1-4; CDR3 protein: CASSPGDRATNEKLFF
D gene: TRBD1; V gene: TRBV12-5; J gene: TRBJ2-5; CDR3 protein: CASGTGTGGRETQYF
D gene: TRBD1; V gene: TRBV9; J gene: TRBJ1-6; CDR3 protein: CASSATGVRNSPLHF
D gene: TRBD2; V gene: TRBV5-4; J gene: TRBJ2-7; CDR3 protein: CASSPLWAGGKGEQYF
D gene: TRBD1; V gene: TRBV6-1; J gene: TRBJ1-5; CDR3 protein: CASSDFRGKGQPQHF
D gene: TRBD2; V gene: TRBV4-2; J gene: TRBJ2-5; CDR3 protein: CASSRLLAAQETQYF
D gene: NA; V gene: TRBV4-2; J gene: TRBJ1-6; CDR3 protein: CASSRDDGGGNSPLHF
D gene: NA; V gene: TRBV3-1/TRBV3-2; J gene: TRBJ1-1; CDR3 protein: CASSYNRETEAFF
D gene: NA; V gene: TRBV18; J gene: TRBJ2-5; CDR3 protein: CASSTQPQQETQYF
D gene: TRBD1; V gene: TRBV2; J gene: TRBJ2-1; CDR3 protein: CASSRQGVSGNEQFF
D gene: TRBD1; V gene: TRBV19; J gene: TRBJ1-2; CDR3 protein: CASSMGTGLGYTF
D gene: NA; V gene: TRBV18; J gene: TRBJ2-2; CDR3 protein: CASSPGRDTGELFF
D gene: TRBD1; V gene: TRBV2; J gene: TRBJ1-1; CDR3 protein: CASKRDRGMNTEAFF
D gene: NA; V gene: TRBV6-2/TRBV6-3; J gene: TRBJ1-2; CDR3 protein: CASSSRRTPSNYGYTF
D gene: TRBD1; V gene: TRBV5-6; J gene: TRBJ2-7; CDR3 protein: CASSFWDRGYEQYF
D gene: NA; V gene: TRBV9; J gene: TRBJ2-3; CDR3 protein: CASSPPSAGSYTQYF
D gene: TRBD1; V gene: TRBV9; J gene: TRBJ1-2; CDR3 protein: CASSPMTGPYGYTF
D gene: TRBD1; V gene: TRBV5-4; J gene: TRBJ1-4; CDR3 protein: CASSRGTGLTNEKLFF
D gene: NA; V gene: TRBV12-5; J gene: TRBJ1-1; CDR3 protein: CASGHSDGGGTEAFF
D gene: TRBD1; V gene: TRBV5-1; J gene: TRBJ1-4; CDR3 protein: CASSLYSPGQGATNEKLFF
D gene: NA; V gene: TRBV6-5; J gene: TRBJ1-3; CDR3 protein: CASKITAISGNTIYF
D gene: NA; V gene: TRBV3-1/TRBV3-2; J gene: TRBJ1-2; CDR3 protein: CASSQSTVIQGYTF
D gene: TRBD1; V gene: TRBV7-2; J gene: TRBJ2-7; CDR3 protein: CASSLAVGGQGKNEQYF
D gene: NA; V gene: TRBV13; J gene: TRBJ2-1; CDR3 protein: CASSLGRGMNNEQFF
D gene: TRBD1; V gene: TRBV6-5; J gene: TRBJ2-1; CDR3 protein: CASSLTGASYNEQFF
D gene: TRBD1; V gene: TRBV19; J gene: TRBJ1-1; CDR3 protein: CASSTSGQGGTEAFF
D gene: TRBD1; V gene: TRBV11-2; J gene: TRBJ2-5; CDR3 protein: CASSPTGSGETQYF
D gene: NA; V gene: TRBV7-9; J gene: TRBJ1-2; CDR3 protein: CASSSWAANYGYTF
D gene: TRBD1; V gene: TRBV9; J gene: TRBJ2-2; CDR3 protein: CASSVAGQGPTGELFF
D gene: NA; V gene: TRBV19; J gene: TRBJ1-1; CDR3 protein: CASSPREGSWKAFF
D gene: NA; V gene: TRBV11-2; J gene: TRBJ1-1; CDR3 protein: CASSFTTGRVGEAFF